This T cell receptor (beta chain) was recorded in a study of cytomegalovirus exposure and HLA in healthy donors. This table comes from immunoSEQ multiplex PCR, and its TCRdb copy is limited to in-frame clones, with some not included. The data hold some 70,000 clones, with roughly 90% observed a single time. Trimming cost V 7 bases and J 7 bases; bases outside gene matches: 5. Germline CDR1 and CDR2: SQVTM and ANQGSEA. The CDR3 extends over 12 amino acids. The TCR originated in a woman aged 18-29 years in good health and CMV-seronegative. V and J are TRBV29-1 and TRBJ2-1; 9 bases map to TRBD1. The sequencing sample was made of PBMCs. CDR3 in amino acids: CSARQGGNEQFF. The CDR3 bases are TGCAGCGCACGACAGGGGGGGAATGAGCAGTTCTTC.